One sample yielded the 25 T cell receptor beta chains listed below, sequenced in a study of early T cells in non-severe SARS-CoV-2 infection. Each CDR3 protein is one row after TCRdb ran MiXCR on the 5' RACE reads. This repertoire shows about 80,000 distinct CDR3 sequences, around 14% found once; its top ten account for approximately 9.9%. Sample: whole blood. The source is an adult who was a healthcare worker with PCR-confirmed SARS-CoV-2 infection or an uninfected control (not recorded which).

This clonotype has a handful of counts. V usage is TRBV15 and J usage is TRBJ2-4, with 14 bases aligning to TRBD2. After removal of 1 base from V and 0 bases from J, the junction contained 2 bases not matched to a gene. This CDR3 region has 18 residues. Germline V gene data show CDR1 as LNHNV and CDR2 as YYDKDF (reference sequence). DNA of the CDR3: TGTGCCACCAGCAGAGCTGGACTAGCGGGGGGAGCCAAAAACATTCAGTACTTC. Translating gives CATSRAGLAGGAKNIQYF.

This clonotype showed up many times. CDR3 in amino acids: CASSQRTVKNIQYF. As DNA, the CDR3 is TGTGCCAGCAGCCAAAGGACAGTCAAAAACATTCAGTACTTC. The rearrangement uses TRBV3-1 and TRBJ2-4, with D maybe TRBD1 (6 bases). The V gene's germline CDR1 is LGHDT and CDR2 YNNKEL (reference sequence). V lost 2 bases and J lost 3, with 8 bases in between. CDR3 length: 14 amino acids.

This clonotype was detected many times. The CDR3 coding sequence is TGCAGTGCTAGTAGAGGGGCTTTCGTACCCCTCCACTTT. Amino acids: CSASRGAFVPLHF. V usage is TRBV20-1 and J usage is TRBJ1-6; D perhaps matches TRBD1 (5 bases). The length of the CDR3 is 13 residues. V was clipped by 3 bases and J by 12 bases, with 15 bases between them. CDR1 DFQATT and CDR2 SNEGSKA come from the germline V gene (reference sequence).

This clonotype was counted at least ten times. V and J are TRBV10-3 and TRBJ2-7; 7 bases are shared with TRBD2. Germline V gene lookup returns CDR1 ENHRY and CDR2 SYGVKD. V was clipped by 4 bases and J by 2 bases; unmatched bases: 11. This CDR3 contains 16 residues. The CDR3 DNA is TGTGCCATCAGTGGAGCGGGGACGGCCCCCACCTACGAGCAGTACTTC. Amino acids: CAISGAGTAPTYEQYF.

This clonotype was counted at least ten times. The DNA for the CDR3 is TGCAGTGCAGGGGGTTCGGGGGCGGAAGAGACCCAGTACTTC. Protein: CSAGGSGAEETQYF. The chain uses TRBV20-1 and TRBJ2-5, with D possibly being TRBD1 or TRBD2 (6 bases each). Germline lookup yields CDR1 DFQATT and CDR2 SNEGSKA (reference sequence). Trimming took off 6 bases at V and 3 bases at J, with 17 bases between the two ends. CDR3 length equals 14 residues.

This rearrangement joins TRBV6-5 to TRBJ1-4; D unclear. Trimming stripped 0 bases from V and 2 bases from J, with 4 bases between. Per germline, CDR1 MNHEY and CDR2 SVGAGI. The CDR3 is made up of 14 amino acids. CDR3 region: CASSYSGTNEKLFF. DNA of the CDR3: TGTGCCAGCAGTTACTCGGGCACTAATGAAAAACTGTTTTTT.

This clonotype was seen many times. The chain has TRBV5-6 and TRBJ2-1; no definite D call. V shed 0 bases and J shed 9 bases, with 4 bases lying between them. From germline, CDR1 is SGHDT and CDR2 YYEEEE. CDR3 size: 11 residues. CDR3 DNA: TGTGCCAGCAGCTTGGGGTCTGAGCAGTTCTTC. Translating gives CASSLGSEQFF.

Ten or more counts support this clonotype. The chain combines TRBV10-3 with TRBJ2-1; the match to TRBD2 covers 9 bases. Per the germline V gene, CDR1 is ENHRY and CDR2 is SYGVKD. This CDR3 spans 13 amino acids. The J segment lost 8 bases and the V segment lost 8 bases, leaving 7 bases of the junction unmatched. The CDR3 protein is CAISRGGWDEQFF. CDR3 bases: TGTGCCATCTCGCGGGGGGGATGGGATGAGCAGTTCTTC.

This clonotype was picked up a small number of times. The V call is TRBV24-1, the J call TRBJ2-3, with D perhaps matching TRBD1 or TRBD2 (6 bases each). Trimming removed 5 bases from V and 5 bases from J, with 13 bases in between. The length of the CDR3 is 14 residues. Germline values: CDR1 KGHDR, CDR2 SFDVKD. CDR3 nucleotide sequence: TGTGCCACCAGTGCTTCAGGGGAGGTAGATACGCAGTATTTT. Translated, it gives CATSASGEVDTQYF.

This clonotype turned up a few times. In DNA, the CDR3 is TGCAGCGTTATGCGCGGGGTTAAGAACACTGAAGCTTTCTTT. This translates into CSVMRGVKNTEAFF. The V and J genes are TRBV29-1 and TRBJ1-1; no definite D call. The CDR3 has 14 amino acids. The V gene lost 5 bases and the J gene lost 1 base, with 14 bases spanning the gap. Germline lookup yields CDR1 SQVTM and CDR2 ANQGSEA.

V is TRBV7-2 and J is TRBJ2-1, with D tentatively TRBD1 or TRBD2 (6 bases each). Trimming took 1 base from V and 9 from J, leaving 13 bases between them. CDR1 is SGHTA, CDR2 FQGNSA, per germline. The CDR3 is 14 amino acids. The CDR3 sequence is CASSLGVGGGEQFF. The CDR3 DNA reads as TGTGCCAGCAGCTTAGGGGTAGGGGGAGGTGAGCAGTTCTTC.

This clonotype was detected ten times or more. The rearrangement joins TRBV7-9 to TRBJ1-5; 7 nucleotides line up with TRBD1. Germline V CDR1 and CDR2: SEHNR, FQNEAQ (reference sequence). After removal of 0 bases from V and 3 bases from J, the junction contained 2 bases not matched to a gene. This CDR3 contains 15 residues. CDR3 DNA sequence: TGTGCCAGCAGCTTAGCGACAGGGAACAATCAGCCCCAGCATTTT. This gives the protein CASSLATGNNQPQHF.

V is TRBV30 and J is TRBJ1-1, with TRBD1 matching over 10 bases. CDR3 length: 13 residues. After removal of 3 bases from V and 10 bases from J, the junction contained 8 bases not matched to a gene. Germline CDR1 GTSNPN, CDR2 SVGIG (reference sequence). The CDR3 nucleotides read TGTGCCTGGAGACCCCGGGACAGGGGTAGAGCTTTCTTT. It encodes CAWRPRDRGRAFF.

This clonotype was seen a handful of times. The rearrangement links TRBV6-1 to TRBJ2-3; 11 positions match TRBD2. The J segment lost 1 base and the V segment lost 7 bases, leaving 4 bases of the junction unmatched. Germline CDR1 reads MNHNS; CDR2 reads SASEGT. There are 15 residues in the CDR3. The CDR3 loop reads CASTKLAGGTDTQYF. For the CDR3, the DNA is TGTGCCAGCACTAAACTAGCGGGGGGCACAGATACGCAGTATTTT.

The chain carries TRBV11-1 and TRBJ2-7; D gene ambiguous. Germline assignment: CDR1 SGHAT and CDR2 FQDESV (reference sequence). The CDR3 is made up of 13 amino acids. Deletions cut 7 bases from V and 7 bases from J, with 17 bases between. CDR3 sequence (DNA): TGTGCCAGCAACATAGACCCTTCGAAAGAGCAGTACTTC. Translation: CASNIDPSKEQYF. Full variable domain (missing parts from reference TRBV11-1 and TRBJ2-7): EAEVAQSPRYKITEKSQAVAFWCDPISGHATLYWYRQILGQGPELLVQFQDESVVDDSQLPKDRFSAERLKGVDSTLKIQPAELGDSAMYLCASNIDPSKEQYFGPGTRLTVT.

This clonotype was detected many times. The rearrangement uses TRBV5-5 and TRBJ1-5; D is undetermined. Trimming shortened V by 0 bases and J by 0 bases, and 7 bases separated the two germline ends. Germline-derived CDR1 and CDR2 are SGHKS and YYEKEE (reference sequence). The CDR3 is made up of 15 amino acids. The CDR3 bases are TGTGCCAGCAGCTTGGAACAAAATAGCAATCAGCCCCAGCATTTT. It yields the protein CASSLEQNSNQPQHF.

Many counts were recorded for this clonotype. The chain employs TRBV18 and TRBJ2-7; D is undetermined. Germline CDR1 KGHSH, CDR2 LQKENI. This CDR3 is built from 12 residues. V was trimmed by 0 bases and J by 3 bases, leaving 3 bases between them. CDR3 bases: TGTGCCAGCTCACCACCCGGCTACGAGCAGTACTTC. Residues: CASSPPGYEQYF.

This chain joins TRBV7-3 and TRBJ2-2; 14 bases line up with TRBD2. V lost 5 bases, J lost 13 bases, and 6 bases stayed unmatched. Germline-derived CDR1 and CDR2 are SGHTA and FQGTGA. This CDR3 is 14 amino acids long. The CDR3 loop is CASSLGTSGGRLFF. The CDR3 coding sequence is TGTGCCAGCAGCCTCGGGACTAGCGGGGGAAGGCTGTTTTTT.

The chain carries TRBV28 and TRBJ1-2, with D maybe TRBD1 (6 bases). With 6 bases removed from V and 5 bases from J, the gap between germline ends came to 13 bases. The CDR3 runs to 13 residues. Germline V lookup: CDR1 MDHEN, CDR2 SYDVKM. CDR3: CASRDIQGYGYTF. The CDR3 DNA reads as TGTGCCAGCAGAGACATCCAGGGGTATGGCTACACCTTC.

The chain links TRBV3-1 to TRBJ1-2; unclear D gene. This CDR3 is 14 amino acids long. Trimming stripped 0 bases from V and 4 bases from J, with 9 bases between. Germline V lookup: CDR1 LGHDT, CDR2 YNNKEL (reference sequence). This chain's CDR3 is CASSQDGLRYGYTF. DNA of the CDR3: TGTGCCAGCAGCCAAGACGGGCTGCGCTATGGCTACACCTTC.

This clonotype has just a few counts. The chain employs TRBV11-2 and TRBJ2-5; no reliable D call. Per germline, CDR1 SGHAT and CDR2 FQNNGV. V was cut by 3 bases and J by 1 base, with 9 bases left in between. This CDR3 region has 14 residues. CDR3 in DNA: TGTGCCAGCAGCTTTTCGCTTGGCCAAGAGACCCAGTACTTC. This gives the protein CASSFSLGQETQYF. Full variable domain (rest looked up from reference TRBV11-2 and TRBJ2-5): EAGVAQSPRYKIIEKRQSVAFWCNPISGHATLYWYQQILGQGPKLLIQFQNNGVVDDSQLPKDRFSAERLKGVDSTLKIQPAKLEDSAVYLCASSFSLGQETQYFGPGTRLLVL.

This clonotype was recorded at least ten times. V gene TRBV7-2 combines with J gene TRBJ1-1, with TRBD1 as a possible D gene (6 bases). CDR1 and CDR2 (germline): SGHTA, FQGNSA. The V and J ends lost 5 bases and 5 bases respectively, with 21 bases between them. This CDR3 region has 16 residues. CDR3 region: CASSPGAGRVNTEAFF. As DNA, the CDR3 is TGTGCCAGCAGCCCAGGGGCTGGCAGGGTAAATACTGAAGCTTTCTTT.

The chain combines TRBV6-6 with TRBJ2-7; D remains ambiguous. This CDR3 comprises 12 residues. Trimming removed 6 bases at V and 6 bases at J, with 12 bases between. Per the germline V gene, CDR1 is MNHNY and CDR2 is SVGAGI (reference sequence). The CDR3 region is CASSTARTEQYF. DNA for the CDR3: TGTGCCAGCAGCACCGCCCGTACCGAGCAGTACTTC.

The chain employs TRBV20-1 and TRBJ2-7; D may be TRBD2 (6 bases). Trimming pared 5 bases from V and 0 bases from J, leaving 11 bases between. There are 13 residues in the CDR3. CDR1 and CDR2 (germline): DFQATT, SNEGSKA (reference sequence). The CDR3 coding sequence is TGCAGTGCTTGTAGGGGAGGCTCCTACGAGCAGTACTTC. Its protein is CSACRGGSYEQYF.

The chain recombines TRBV20-1 with TRBJ2-5; D perhaps matches TRBD2 (6 bases). The CDR3 has 15 amino acids. Trimming pared 2 bases from V and 5 bases from J, leaving 18 bases between. Germline CDR1 is DFQATT and CDR2 is SNEGSKA (reference sequence). As DNA, the CDR3 is TGCAGTGCTAGATCGGGGGAAAGGGTCAAGGAGACCCAGTACTTC. Amino acid sequence: CSARSGERVKETQYF.